A selection of T cell receptor beta chains follows, all from one sample in a study of T cells in Graves' hyperthyroidism and ophthalmopathy. TCRdb reanalysed the multiplex PCR reads using MiXCR and keeps one entry per CDR3 protein. The table has about 610,000 distinct CDR3 sequences, over 12% seen once. Specimen: blood. These receptors were taken from a woman aged 40 to 55 with Graves' ophthalmopathy. Each CDR3 is given without its conserved first and last residue. Each record gives: J gene, V gene, CDR3 protein.

J: TRBJ1-1; V: TRBV12-3/TRBV12-4; CDR3: ASSQGLSPMNTEAF
J: TRBJ2-2; V: TRBV5-1; CDR3: ASSLGSTRIGELF
J: TRBJ1-5; V: TRBV12-5; CDR3: ASGAQGPNQPQH
J: TRBJ2-7; V: TRBV6-1; CDR3: ASSIAGTGSEQY
J: TRBJ2-7; V: TRBV28; CDR3: ASSNPGEYEQY
J: TRBJ2-2; V: TRBV5-1; CDR3: ASSDAPLAGVTGELF
J: TRBJ1-6; V: TRBV12-3/TRBV12-4; CDR3: ASSYRRSPLH
J: TRBJ1-5; V: TRBV28; CDR3: ASSLSRVVQPQH
J: TRBJ2-7; V: TRBV6-1; CDR3: ASSAPGGGMGEHEQY
J: TRBJ2-7; V: TRBV11-2; CDR3: ASSTEGREGSYEQY
J: TRBJ2-5; V: TRBV28; CDR3: ASSLRTVKETQY
J: TRBJ2-7; V: TRBV10-2; CDR3: APRTRSYEQY
J: TRBJ1-2; V: TRBV19; CDR3: ASGPYSGYT
J: TRBJ2-5; V: TRBV12-3/TRBV12-4; CDR3: ASSLVGALQETQY
J: TRBJ2-7; V: TRBV7-2; CDR3: ASSLARDRGHEQY
J: TRBJ2-2; V: TRBV6-2/TRBV6-3; CDR3: ASITGTSANTGELF
J: TRBJ2-7; V: TRBV6-2/TRBV6-3; CDR3: ASRRSRLADYEQY
J: TRBJ2-2; V: TRBV12-3/TRBV12-4; CDR3: ASSGDRGFTGELF
J: TRBJ1-6; V: TRBV5-6; CDR3: ASSWGTGTVRSPLH
J: TRBJ1-1; V: TRBV4-1; CDR3: ASSQDLTGRAF
J: TRBJ1-1; V: TRBV6-2/TRBV6-3; CDR3: ASSYSGGQAEAF
J: TRBJ2-5; V: TRBV5-5; CDR3: ASSLVLAGEETQY
J: TRBJ1-1; V: TRBV12-3/TRBV12-4; CDR3: ASSLRTEAF
J: TRBJ1-1; V: TRBV20-1; CDR3: SARDWGTGADLAF
J: TRBJ1-2; V: TRBV19; CDR3: ASKSGTGNNYGYT